The 5 T cell receptor beta chains presented below share a single source sample, sequenced in a study of CD8 T cells in Susac syndrome (dated by TCRdb to about 2019). The library was produced with the immunoSEQ multiplex PCR assay. RNA was extracted with the RNeasy kit and roughly 0.45 to 1 ug was reverse transcribed using random hexamers. The public sequencing data were trimmed at Q25 with fastp and processed into clonotypes with MiXCR by TCRdb, which kept only in-frame beta chains. Every distinct CDR3 protein forms one entry, paired with its most common genes and DNA. Present in this sample are just over 300,000 distinct CDR3 sequences, about 90% of which were seen just once. The ten largest clones capture more than 0.06% of the sample. The specimen was CD4+ T cells from PBMCs. These TCRs come from a human donor with multiple sclerosis.

V usage is TRBV5-1 and J usage is TRBJ2-5; 9 bases are shared with TRBD2. This CDR3 region has 14 residues. Unmatched junction bases numbered 2, after V lost 2 bases and J lost 3 bases. CDR1 SGHRS and CDR2 YFSETQ come from the germline V gene. The CDR3 DNA reads as TGCGCCAGCAGCTTTGGCGGGGGGGAAGAGACCCAGTACTTC. It specifies CASSFGGGEETQYF.

A single count supports this clonotype. This rearrangement joins TRBV11-2 to TRBJ1-1, with D possibly matching TRBD1 (6 bases). V was cut by 3 bases and J by 13 bases, with 15 bases left in between. CDR1 and CDR2 from the germline V gene are SGHAT and FQNNGV. There are 12 residues in the CDR3. The CDR3 protein is CASSFRLRQVFF. For the CDR3, the DNA is TGTGCCAGCAGCTTTCGCCTCAGACAGGTTTTCTTT.

The chain has TRBV5-4 and TRBJ1-6; D gene ambiguous. CDR3 length equals 13 residues. Trimming shortened V by 4 bases and J by 5 bases, and 7 bases separated the two germline ends. Germline CDR1 is SGHNT and CDR2 is YYREEE (reference sequence). DNA of the CDR3: TGTGCCAGCAGCCGACTGGATAATTCACCCCTCCACTTT. Encoded protein: CASSRLDNSPLHF. Full variable domain (remainder filled in from reference TRBV5-4 and TRBJ1-6): ETGVTQSPTHLIKTRGQQVTLRCSSQSGHNTVSWYQQALGQGPQFIFQYYREEENGRGNFPPRFSGLQFPNYSSELNVNALELDDSALYLCASSRLDNSPLHFGNGTRLTVT.

This clonotype was seen more than once but under ten times. The chain joins TRBV11-2 to TRBJ2-2; D is uncertain. The ends were cut back, 5 bases at V and 4 bases at J, with 11 bases in the middle. The CDR3 totals 14 residues. Germline CDR1 reads SGHAT; CDR2 reads FQNNGV. The CDR3 region is CASSGSPPTGELFF. The CDR3 bases are TGTGCCAGCAGCGGAAGCCCACCCACCGGGGAGCTGTTTTTT.

The genes are TRBV5-1 and TRBJ2-7; the D gene could be TRBD1 or TRBD2 (5 bases each). Germline lookup yields CDR1 SGHRS and CDR2 YFSETQ. This CDR3 is built from 14 residues. Trimming shortened V by 3 bases and J by 1 base, and 11 bases separated the two germline ends. The CDR3 is CASSSVGRSYEQYF. Here the CDR3 DNA reads TGCGCCAGCAGCTCGGTGGGACGGTCCTACGAGCAGTACTTC.